The 19 T cell receptor beta chains listed next were all sequenced from one sample in a study of cytomegalovirus exposure and HLA in healthy donors. Primers included in the PCR were 60 Vbeta and 13 Jbeta primers. Produced via immunoSEQ multiplex PCR; TCRdb's table is partial and in-frame only. The sample lists 150,000 to 200,000 clones; around 81% were seen once. The material sequenced was PBMCs. The receptor source for this set is a woman aged 18-29 years in good health and CMV-seropositive.

This clone was observed a few times. This rearrangement joins TRBV7-6 to TRBJ2-2, with 8 bases fitting TRBD1. Germline lookup yields CDR1 SGHVS and CDR2 FNYEAQ. The CDR3 is 14 amino acids. Unmatched junction bases numbered 5, after V lost 5 bases and J lost 6 bases. CDR3 in DNA: TGTGCCAGCAGCGAGCGGACAGGGTCCGGGGAGCTGTTTTTT. The encoded protein is CASSERTGSGELFF.

V is TRBV11-2 and J is TRBJ2-7; D ambiguous. Trimming removed 2 bases from V and 7 bases from J, with 6 bases in between. The CDR3 sequence is 11 residues long. Germline CDR1 and CDR2: SGHAT and FQNNGV. CDR3 nucleotides: TGTGCCAGCAGCTTAATCGAGGAGCAGTACTTC. Protein: CASSLIEEQYF.

The V gene is TRBV7-9, the J gene TRBJ2-3, with 8 bases aligning to TRBD2. The germline gives CDR1 SEHNR, CDR2 FQNEAQ (reference sequence). V was clipped by 2 bases and J by 6 bases; unmatched bases: 7. This CDR3 is built from 15 residues. CDR3 loop: CASSLPGGPWDTQYF. The CDR3 DNA is TGTGCCAGCAGCTTACCGGGGGGGCCGTGGGATACGCAGTATTTT.

The gene calls are TRBV7-2 and TRBJ1-1; D is possibly TRBD1 (6 bases). Germline values: CDR1 SGHTA, CDR2 FQGNSA. The V gene lost 6 bases and the J gene lost 5 bases, with 19 bases spanning the gap. The CDR3 has 15 amino acids. CDR3 loop: CASRAGVMGGTEAFF. For the CDR3, the DNA is TGTGCCAGCAGGGCAGGGGTTATGGGTGGTACTGAAGCTTTCTTT.

This clone was seen more than once but under ten times. CDR3: CASSLAQGYSGYTF. For the CDR3, the DNA is TGTGCCAGCAGCTTGGCCCAGGGCTACTCTGGCTACACCTTC. The chain uses TRBV5-8 and TRBJ1-2; maybe TRBD1 (5 bases). Germline V gene sequence: CDR1 SGHTS, CDR2 YDEGEE. With 0 bases removed from V and 7 bases from J, the gap between germline ends came to 13 bases. There are 14 residues in the CDR3.

This chain joins TRBV30 and TRBJ1-6, with TRBD1 matching 8 bases. V lost 2 bases and J lost 7; bases outside the gene matches: 1. CDR3 size: 13 residues. The germline CDR1 and CDR2 sequences are GTSNPN and SVGIG (reference sequence). DNA of the CDR3: TGTGCCTGGAGTCGACAGGGGAATTCACCCCTCCACTTT. Protein: CAWSRQGNSPLHF.

This sequence joins TRBV7-8 and TRBJ2-3, with 9 nucleotides matching TRBD1. After removal of 4 bases from V and 1 base from J, the junction contained 6 bases not matched to a gene. Germline CDR1 is SGHVS and CDR2 is FQNEAQ. The CDR3 loop spans 16 amino acids. The CDR3 DNA reads TGTGCCAGCAGCTCCTACCGGGACAGGGGCACAGATACGCAGTATTTT. Encoded protein: CASSSYRDRGTDTQYF.

V is TRBV6-5 and J is TRBJ1-6; D gene uncertain. The germline CDR1 and CDR2 sequences are MNHEY and SVGAGI. V lost 2 bases and J lost 5, with 4 bases in between. CDR3 length: 13 amino acids. The CDR3, as DNA: TGTGCCAGCAGTTACCTAAATAATTCACCCCTCCACTTT. The encoded protein is CASSYLNNSPLHF.

This clone has only a few counts. This chain joins TRBV7-9 and TRBJ1-2, with D tentatively TRBD1 (6 bases). The CDR3 totals 14 residues. The V end lost 3 bases, the J end lost 7 bases, and 15 bases lay between the germline ends. CDR1 SEHNR and CDR2 FQNEAQ come from the germline V gene (reference sequence). CDR3 amino acids: CASSFYQGKVGYTF. CDR3 nucleotide sequence: TGTGCCAGCAGCTTCTATCAGGGGAAAGTTGGCTACACCTTC. Variable domain in full (rest from reference TRBV7-9 and TRBJ1-2): DTGVSQNPRHKITKRGQNVTFRCDPISEHNRLYWYRQTLGQGPEFLTYFQNEAQLEKSRLLSDRFSAERPKGSFSTLEIQRTEQGDSAMYLCASSFYQGKVGYTFGSGTRLTVV.

The V call is TRBV6-1, the J call TRBJ2-3, with TRBD1 matching 7 bases. The germline V gene encodes CDR1 MNHNS and CDR2 SASEGT. CDR3 length: 15 residues. Trimming at V came to 5 bases and at J to 4 bases, leaving 9 bases not matched to a gene. The CDR3 nucleotides are TGTGCCAGCAGTCAGACGGGGACAGATCCAGATACGCAGTATTTT. It encodes CASSQTGTDPDTQYF.

The chain uses TRBV18 and TRBJ2-1, with a tentative D call TRBD1 (6 bases). Trimming took 6 bases from V and 2 from J, leaving 20 bases between them. The CDR3 has 17 residues. The V gene's germline CDR1 is KGHSH and CDR2 LQKENI. For the CDR3, the DNA is TGTGCCAGCTCCCAGGAACCCCCACAGGGTCCCTACAATGAGCAGTTCTTC. Its translation: CASSQEPPQGPYNEQFF. The variable domain in full, completed from reference TRBV18 and TRBJ2-1, reads NAGVMQNPRHLVRRRGQEARLRCSPMKGHSHVYWYRQLPEEGLKFMVYLQKENIIDESGMPKERFSAEFPKEGPSILRIQQVVRGDSAAYFCASSQEPPQGPYNEQFFGPGTRLTVL.

The rearrangement joins TRBV6-6 to TRBJ1-1, with unresolved D. The CDR3 has 12 amino acids. CDR1 is MNHNY and CDR2 is SVGAGI in the germline V gene (reference sequence). Trimming cost V 4 bases and J 7 bases, with 10 bases left between them. The CDR3 protein is CASSSPGIEAFF. DNA for the CDR3: TGTGCCAGCAGTTCCCCAGGCATTGAAGCTTTCTTT.

The chain couples TRBV4-3 to TRBJ2-4; 8 bases align to TRBD2. The CDR3 has 13 amino acids. V lost 3 bases, J lost 8 bases, and 3 bases stayed unmatched. Germline CDR1 LGHNA, CDR2 YSLEER. Here the CDR3 reads CASSQLRGDIQYF. CDR3 coding DNA: TGCGCCAGCAGCCAGTTGCGGGGGGACATTCAGTACTTC.

The chain joins TRBV10-1 to TRBJ2-2; tentative D call: TRBD1 (5 bases). The germline V gene encodes CDR1 WNHNN and CDR2 SYGVQD (reference sequence). Trimming pared 5 bases from V and 5 bases from J, leaving 12 bases between. The CDR3 is 14 amino acids. The CDR3 region is CASSLSGLTGELFF. The CDR3 coding sequence is TGCGCCAGCAGTTTGTCAGGGTTGACCGGGGAGCTGTTTTTT.

This chain uses TRBV5-1 with TRBJ2-5; TRBD2 aligns across 8 bases. With 0 bases clipped from V and 1 base from J, the junction kept 5 bases outside the gene matches. Germline CDR1 reads SGHRS; CDR2 reads YFSETQ. CDR3 length: 16 amino acids. The DNA of the CDR3 is TGCGCCAGCAGCTTGGTTGGCGGGGGGCCCCAAGAGACCCAGTACTTC. As protein: CASSLVGGGPQETQYF.

The genes are TRBV6-1 and TRBJ1-5, with TRBD1 matching over 9 bases. Germline V gene lookup returns CDR1 MNHNS and CDR2 SASEGT. The V and J ends lost 6 bases and 5 bases, in that order; junction bases with no gene match: 5. CDR3 length equals 14 residues. Here the CDR3 DNA reads TGTGCCAGCAGAGAGACAGGGGGAGATCAGCCCCAGCATTTT. Its protein product is CASRETGGDQPQHF.

The chain joins TRBV2 to TRBJ1-6; TRBD1 is a possible D gene (5 bases). CDR3 length: 14 residues. Germline loops: CDR1 SNHLY, CDR2 FYNNEI. With 6 bases removed from V and 8 bases from J, the gap between germline ends came to 14 bases. CDR3 protein: CASRGGGRYSPLHF. The CDR3 DNA sequence: TGTGCCAGCAGGGGGGGAGGGAGGTATTCACCCCTCCACTTT. The entire variable domain, with the rest obtained from reference TRBV2 and TRBJ1-6, is as follows: EPEVTQTPSHQVTQMGQEVILRCVPISNHLYFYWYRQILGQKVEFLVSFYNNEISEKSEIFDDQFSVERPDGSNFTLKIRSTKLEDSAMYFCASRGGGRYSPLHFGNGTRLTVT.

The chain recombines TRBV11-2 with TRBJ2-1, with D maybe TRBD2 (5 bases). With 2 bases removed from V and 0 bases from J, the gap between germline ends came to 14 bases. The length of the CDR3 is 17 residues. CDR1 is SGHAT and CDR2 is FQNNGV in the germline V gene. The DNA of the CDR3 is TGTGCCAGCAGCTTAACGATAGGGAGAGGCTCCTACAATGAGCAGTTCTTC. It yields the protein CASSLTIGRGSYNEQFF.

This clone was counted once. This chain joins TRBV9 and TRBJ2-1, with 8 bases lining up with TRBD2. Per the germline V gene, CDR1 is SGDLS and CDR2 is YYNGEE. Trimming took 4 bases from V and 1 from J; bases not matched to a gene: 1. The CDR3 has 14 residues. This CDR3 is CASSLAGSYNEQFF. The CDR3 DNA sequence: TGTGCCAGCAGCTTAGCGGGGTCCTACAATGAGCAGTTCTTC.